The clone carrying this T cell receptor beta chain showed up just a few times. The data derive from a study of patients and donors after allogeneic stem cell transplantation. A single record per CDR3 protein comes from TCRdb applying MiXCR to the RT-PCR reads. The table has some 880,000 distinct CDR3 sequences, about a sixth seen once. The CDR3 loop spans 13 amino acids. V gave up 3 bases and J gave up 8 bases, with 10 bases separating them. Germline assignment: CDR1 ENHRY and CDR2 SYGVKD. The sample taken for sequencing was blood, either unsorted or a sorted T cell fraction (not recorded which). V gene TRBV10-3 combines with J gene TRBJ2-2, with D unclear. The TCR originated in a human donor who was either an allogeneic HSCT recipient or a stem cell or donor lymphocyte infusion donor (not recorded which). It is not recorded whose cells these are; they may come from a transplant donor. CDR3 DNA sequence: TGTGCCATCAGTGAAGTGGGGATGGGGGAGCTGTTTTTT. Amino acids: CAISEVGMGELFF.